Following are 30 T cell receptor beta chains from one sample sequenced in a study of neoadjuvant nivolumab and ipilimumab in lung cancer. Produced via immunoSEQ multiplex PCR; TCRdb's table is partial and in-frame only. Here the sample spans tens of thousands of clones, around 88% being singletons. Sequencing was performed on blood, taken before neoadjuvant nivolumab, alone or with ipilimumab. These receptors were obtained from an adult with non-small cell lung cancer. Some clones in this sample may be carry-over from other donors' samples.

The rearrangement joins TRBV5-1 to TRBJ2-3, with a weak D call TRBD1 (6 bases). There are 16 residues in the CDR3. CDR1 SGHRS and CDR2 YFSETQ come from the germline V gene. V dropped 2 bases and J dropped 3 bases, with 16 bases sitting between them. The DNA of the CDR3 is TGCGCCAGCAGCTTAACAGGGTTCGTTGGGACAGATACGCAGTATTTT. It codes for CASSLTGFVGTDTQYF.

The V call is TRBV14, the J call TRBJ2-1; D unresolved. Germline V gives CDR1 SGHDN, CDR2 FVKESK. The CDR3 runs to 13 residues. V lost 0 bases, J lost 5 bases, and 5 bases lay in between. CDR3 sequence (DNA): TGTGCCAGCAGCCAAGATCTGGACAATGAGCAGTTCTTC. It specifies CASSQDLDNEQFF.

This chain uses TRBV5-1 with TRBJ1-4; 7 nucleotides match TRBD1. Germline V gene data show CDR1 as SGHRS and CDR2 as YFSETQ. The length of the CDR3 is 15 residues. The V segment lost 4 bases and the J segment 5 bases; nucleotides outside the gene matches: 8. In nucleotides, the CDR3 is TGCGCCAGCAGCCTTTCCGGGACAGAAAATGAAAAACTGTTTTTT. Amino acids: CASSLSGTENEKLFF.

This clone was seen just once. This chain connects TRBV5-1 to TRBJ1-3; perhaps TRBD1 as D (6 bases). V lost 3 bases and J 0 bases, leaving 7 bases between the germline ends. This CDR3 is built from 14 residues. Looked up from germline, CDR1 is SGHRS and CDR2 is YFSETQ. The DNA for the CDR3 is TGCGCCAGCAGCTGGGACATCTCTGGAAACACCATATATTTT. Translation: CASSWDISGNTIYF.

This clone showed up just once. The chain joins TRBV30 to TRBJ1-2; the D gene is possibly TRBD1 (5 bases). The CDR3 has 14 residues. Deletions cut 5 bases from V and 0 bases from J, with 13 bases between. The germline CDR1 and CDR2 sequences are GTSNPN and SVGIG (reference sequence). CDR3 amino acids: CAWVARAPNYGYTF. CDR3 DNA sequence: TGTGCCTGGGTGGCCAGGGCTCCTAACTATGGCTACACCTTC.

The V and J genes are TRBV19 and TRBJ2-2; 8 nucleotides line up with TRBD1. Trimming removed 7 bases from V and 1 base from J; junction bases left unmatched: 5. The germline V gene has CDR1 LNHDA and CDR2 SQIVND (reference sequence). CDR3 length: 15 residues. The CDR3: CASTKDRVNTGELFF. The CDR3 coding sequence is TGTGCCAGTACAAAGGACAGGGTGAACACCGGGGAGCTGTTTTTT.

The gene calls are TRBV7-2 and TRBJ2-5, with D maybe TRBD2 (6 bases). CDR1 SGHTA and CDR2 FQGNSA come from the germline V gene. This CDR3 is built from 16 residues. The germline V and J ends were trimmed by 5 bases and 2 bases, with 18 bases remaining between them. In nucleotides, the CDR3 is TGTGCCAGCAGCCAAGGGGCCGGAGGGAAGCAAGAGACCCAGTACTTC. Its translation: CASSQGAGGKQETQYF.

The chain has TRBV10-3 and TRBJ2-1; TRBD2 might be the D (6 bases). The length of the CDR3 is 16 residues. Deletions cut 0 bases from V and 4 bases from J, with 13 bases between. Germline CDR1 is ENHRY and CDR2 is SYGVKD. CDR3 sequence reads: CAISESIGGTYNEQFF. The DNA of the CDR3 is TGTGCCATCAGTGAGTCGATCGGCGGGACGTACAATGAGCAGTTCTTC.

This chain connects TRBV7-2 to TRBJ2-7, with D unclear. The germline V and J ends were trimmed by 2 bases and 2 bases, with 10 bases remaining between them. CDR3 size: 14 residues. Germline CDR1 reads SGHTA; CDR2 reads FQGNSA. The CDR3 DNA sequence: TGTGCCAGCAGCTTATTTTTGGAGACCTACGAGCAGTACTTC. It specifies CASSLFLETYEQYF. Full variable domain (rest looked up from reference TRBV7-2 and TRBJ2-7): GAGVSQSPSNKVTEKGKDVELRCDPISGHTALYWYRQSLGQGLEFLIYFQGNSAPDKSGLPSDRFSAERTGGSVSTLTIQRTQQEDSAVYLCASSLFLETYEQYFGPGTRLTVT.

This chain uses TRBV19 with TRBJ1-4, with 7 bases fitting TRBD1. Germline CDR1 is LNHDA and CDR2 is SQIVND (reference sequence). The trim removed 5 bases at V and 7 bases at J, leaving 13 bases unmatched. The CDR3 has 16 residues. CDR3 region: CASSDSRQGGGEKLFF. The CDR3 DNA reads as TGTGCCAGTAGTGATTCCCGACAGGGAGGCGGTGAAAAACTGTTTTTT.

The genes are TRBV11-2 and TRBJ1-2; D gene unclear. V lost 0 bases and J 7 bases, leaving 6 bases between the germline ends. Germline V gene lookup returns CDR1 SGHAT and CDR2 FQNNGV. The CDR3 is 12 residues long. CDR3 sequence reads: CASSLESVGYTF. The CDR3 nucleotides read TGTGCCAGCAGCTTAGAGTCTGTTGGCTACACCTTC.

The chain joins TRBV30 to TRBJ1-5; tentative D call: TRBD1 (5 bases). Trimming shortened V by 2 bases and J by 6 bases, and 8 bases separated the two germline ends. CDR1 and CDR2 (germline): GTSNPN, SVGIG (reference sequence). The CDR3 runs 12 residues. In DNA form, the CDR3 reads TGTGCCTGGAGTCGGGGGGGTCAGCCCCAGCATTTT. This translates into CAWSRGGQPQHF.

The genes are TRBV11-2 and TRBJ2-3; 13 bases fit TRBD2. This CDR3 has 18 residues. V dropped 1 base and J dropped 3; count of bases not matched to a gene: 7. Germline values: CDR1 SGHAT, CDR2 FQNNGV. For the CDR3, the DNA is TGTGCCAGCAGCTTAGCGGGACTAGCGGGATCGGGAACAGATACGCAGTATTTT. Encoded protein: CASSLAGLAGSGTDTQYF.

The genes are TRBV27 and TRBJ2-2, with D perhaps matching TRBD1 (6 bases). The V end lost 4 bases, the J end lost 2 bases, and 11 bases lay between the germline ends. The CDR3 runs 15 residues. The germline V gene has CDR1 MNHEY and CDR2 SMNVEV (reference sequence). In nucleotides, the CDR3 is TGTGCCAGCAGTTCCGGGACAACCAACACCGGGGAGCTGTTTTTT. As protein: CASSSGTTNTGELFF.

V and J are TRBV7-9 and TRBJ2-3; D unresolved. The CDR3 length is 14 residues. Germline CDR1 and CDR2: SEHNR and FQNEAQ (reference sequence). V was shortened by 5 bases and J by 4 bases, with 13 bases between the two germline ends. CDR3 sequence reads: CASSREGNSDTQYF. In DNA form, the CDR3 reads TGTGCCAGCAGCAGGGAAGGCAATTCAGATACGCAGTATTTT.

This chain's CDR3 is CASRDLKDTQYF. The CDR3 DNA follows: TGTGCCAGCAGGGACCTCAAAGATACGCAGTATTTT. The chain joins TRBV6-1 to TRBJ2-3; D uncertain. CDR1 and CDR2 from the germline V gene are MNHNS and SASEGT. The CDR3 extends over 12 amino acids. Trimming pared 6 bases from V and 5 bases from J, leaving 9 bases between.

The V call is TRBV5-4, the J call TRBJ2-1, with 8 bases lining up with TRBD2. The V and J ends lost 0 bases and 10 bases, in that order; junction bases with no gene match: 12. This CDR3 has 16 amino acids. Per the germline V gene, CDR1 is SGHNT and CDR2 is YYREEE (reference sequence). CDR3 region: CASSLVLQAGGTEQFF. The CDR3, as DNA: TGTGCCAGCAGCTTGGTGCTTCAGGCGGGAGGAACCGAGCAGTTCTTC.

This chain uses TRBV7-9 with TRBJ2-1, with D hard to call. Germline V gene sequence: CDR1 SEHNR, CDR2 FQNEAQ (reference sequence). This CDR3 spans 14 amino acids. The V end was cut by 10 bases, the J end by 3 bases, with 16 bases between. DNA for the CDR3: TGTGCCACCTCGTCTCGAGACGGCTACAATGAGCAGTTCTTC. It encodes CATSSRDGYNEQFF.

The table lists this clone with a count of one. V gene TRBV5-8 combines with J gene TRBJ1-2; tentative D call: TRBD1 (5 bases). The CDR3 is 16 amino acids. Germline values: CDR1 SGHTS, CDR2 YDEGEE. V lost 6 bases to trimming and J lost 8 bases, with 26 bases between them. CDR3 nucleotide sequence: TGTGCCAGCACCACTAAAACAGGTGCGAACAGACGGGGCTACACCTTC. Translation: CASTTKTGANRRGYTF.

The chain uses TRBV5-5 and TRBJ1-2; D not resolved. This CDR3 has 15 residues. The germline V and J ends were trimmed by 4 bases and 4 bases, with 17 bases remaining between them. Germline assignment: CDR1 SGHKS and CDR2 YYEKEE (reference sequence). The CDR3 loop is CASSRGDTYAYGYTF. CDR3 nucleotides: TGTGCCAGCAGCAGAGGTGACACCTATGCCTATGGCTACACCTTC.

This clone was counted only a few times. This chain uses TRBV5-1 with TRBJ2-3, with D possibly being TRBD2 (5 bases). This CDR3 comprises 14 residues. Deletions cut 0 bases from V and 6 bases from J, with 11 bases between. Germline-derived CDR1 and CDR2 are SGHRS and YFSETQ. The CDR3 reads CASSLGGPRDTQYF. Written as DNA, the CDR3 is TGCGCCAGCAGCTTGGGAGGGCCAAGGGATACGCAGTATTTT. Supplemented by reference TRBV5-1 and TRBJ2-3, the full variable domain reads KAGVTQTPRYLIKTRGQQVTLSCSPISGHRSVSWYQQTPGQGLQFLFEYFSETQRNKGNFPGRFSGRQFSNSRSEMNVSTLELGDSALYLCASSLGGPRDTQYFGPGTRLTVL.

The chain uses TRBV19 and TRBJ1-1, with D unresolved. Germline CDR1 is LNHDA and CDR2 is SQIVND (reference sequence). The CDR3 is 13 residues long. V was trimmed by 0 bases and J by 4 bases, leaving 6 bases between them. Here the CDR3 DNA reads TGTGCCAGTAGTATAGAGGTAAGCACTGAAGCTTTCTTT. The encoded protein is CASSIEVSTEAFF.

The J gene is TRBJ2-3, the V gene TRBV7-2, with a possible D match to TRBD2 (6 bases). The CDR3 contains 16 residues. V shed 2 bases and J shed 4 bases, with 16 bases lying between them. CDR1 SGHTA and CDR2 FQGNSA come from the germline V gene. The CDR3 protein is CASSLQTRQRSDTQYF. The DNA for the CDR3 is TGTGCCAGCAGCTTACAGACTAGGCAACGGTCAGATACGCAGTATTTT. Complete variable domain (other parts from reference TRBV7-2 and TRBJ2-3): GAGVSQSPSNKVTEKGKDVELRCDPISGHTALYWYRQSLGQGLEFLIYFQGNSAPDKSGLPSDRFSAERTGGSVSTLTIQRTQQEDSAVYLCASSLQTRQRSDTQYFGPGTRLTVL.

The V gene is TRBV6-5, the J gene TRBJ2-7; no clear D. Trimming took 6 bases from V and 0 from J, leaving 12 bases between them. Germline V gene lookup returns CDR1 MNHEY and CDR2 SVGAGI. The CDR3 contains 14 residues. The CDR3 sequence is CASSSFSSSYEQYF. The CDR3 DNA is TGTGCCAGCAGCAGCTTTAGCAGCTCCTACGAGCAGTACTTC.

This chain connects TRBV5-6 to TRBJ2-2; 9 bases fit TRBD1. The V gene's germline CDR1 is SGHDT and CDR2 YYEEEE. This CDR3 spans 15 amino acids. V lost 2 bases to trimming and J lost 5 bases; unmatched junction nucleotides: 4. The CDR3 nucleotides read TGTGCCAGCAGCTTTGACAGGGGGGCGACCGGGGAGCTGTTTTTT. It codes for CASSFDRGATGELFF.

The V call is TRBV7-8, the J call TRBJ2-7; TRBD2 matches at 8 bases. This CDR3 has 15 amino acids. V was clipped by 3 bases and J by 2 bases; unmatched bases: 6. Germline CDR1 and CDR2: SGHVS and FQNEAQ. DNA of the CDR3: TGTGCCAGCAGCTTGACTAGCGACCAGCCCTACGAGCAGTACTTC. Translating gives CASSLTSDQPYEQYF.

V gene TRBV27 combines with J gene TRBJ2-3; D is unresolved. In germline, CDR1 is MNHEY, CDR2 SMNVEV (reference sequence). The CDR3 runs 14 residues. V gave up 4 bases and J gave up 4 bases, with 12 bases separating them. CDR3 protein: CASSSRQIPDTQYF. CDR3 in DNA: TGTGCCAGCAGTTCTAGGCAGATTCCAGATACGCAGTATTTT.

The gene calls are TRBV18 and TRBJ2-1; D remains unclear. V was clipped by 1 base and J by 5 bases, with 9 bases between them. The CDR3 runs to 14 residues. Germline V lookup: CDR1 KGHSH, CDR2 LQKENI. CDR3 nucleotide sequence: TGTGCCAGCTCACCACTGGGGTACGACAATGAGCAGTTCTTC. It yields the protein CASSPLGYDNEQFF.

The table lists this clone with a few counts. The CDR3 spells CAWTGGPYGYTF. In DNA, the CDR3 is TGTGCCTGGACAGGGGGCCCCTATGGCTACACCTTC. The chain uses TRBV30 and TRBJ1-2, with 8 bases matching TRBD1. Germline V gene sequence: CDR1 GTSNPN, CDR2 SVGIG (reference sequence). The ends lost 4 bases at V and 4 bases at J; junction bases unmatched: 2. This CDR3 is 12 amino acids long.

This clone was picked up one time. V gene TRBV5-1 combines with J gene TRBJ2-7; D remains ambiguous. Trimming removed 0 bases from V and 1 base from J, with 5 bases in between. The CDR3 is 13 residues long. Germline V lookup: CDR1 SGHRS, CDR2 YFSETQ. The CDR3 nucleotides read TGCGCCAGCAGCTTGGACGGGTCCTACGAGCAGTACTTC. Translating it yields CASSLDGSYEQYF.